One and the same sample provided the 30 T cell receptor beta chains below, sequenced in a study of shared clonotypes between healthy human individuals. It was CD45RO-negative cells, positively selected for CCR7, that made up naive CD8 cells, with terminally differentiated effector memory CD45RA+ cells excluded. Repertoires were generated with immunoSEQ multiplex PCR, while TCRdb's copy carries only in-frame clones and drops some. The sample yields about 2.2 million clones, about 93% seen once. Sequenced material: naive CD8+ T cells from PBMCs. The receptor set was obtained from a man between 18 and 29 years old in good health. Some clones in this sample may be carry-over from other donors' samples.

The chain combines TRBV2 with TRBJ2-7; D is unclear. Germline V gene sequence: CDR1 SNHLY, CDR2 FYNNEI. CDR3 length: 14 residues. Trimming stripped 5 bases from V and 2 bases from J, with 13 bases between. The CDR3 DNA is TGTGCCAGCAGTCAACGACGGAGCCCCTACGAGCAGTACTTC. Protein sequence: CASSQRRSPYEQYF.

This chain links TRBV11-2 with TRBJ2-3; D is perhaps TRBD1 (6 bases). Per the germline V gene, CDR1 is SGHAT and CDR2 is FQNNGV. The V end was cut by 1 base, the J end by 5 bases, with 10 bases between. CDR3 length equals 14 residues. In DNA, the CDR3 is TGTGCCAGCAGCTTAGTAGGGGGAAAAGATACGCAGTATTTT. It encodes CASSLVGGKDTQYF.

This clone appeared a single time. This chain connects TRBV11-2 to TRBJ2-1; D call uncertain. The CDR3 covers 16 residues. Germline V gene sequence: CDR1 SGHAT, CDR2 FQNNGV. Between the trimmed V and J ends, which lost 6 bases and 0 bases, there was a span of 15 bases. CDR3 in DNA: TGTGCCAGCAGAGTAACGTTCGGAAGCTCCTACAATGAGCAGTTCTTC. This encodes CASRVTFGSSYNEQFF.

The chain employs TRBV4-1 and TRBJ2-7; no clear D gene. The CDR3 has 14 residues. The V gene's germline CDR1 is MGHRA and CDR2 YSYEKL. V lost 5 bases to trimming and J lost 2 bases, with 13 bases between them. The CDR3 nucleotides are TGCGCCAGCAGCTTCGACTGGACGACCTACGAGCAGTACTTC. Amino acids: CASSFDWTTYEQYF.

This clone occurred once. The chain carries TRBV28 and TRBJ2-1; perhaps TRBD2 as D (6 bases). V lost 7 bases to trimming and J lost 10 bases, with 17 bases between them. This CDR3 spans 13 amino acids. The germline CDR1 and CDR2 sequences are MDHEN and SYDVKM. Written as DNA, the CDR3 is TGTGCCAGCACCCTTCCCCGTGGGGGGGAGCAGTTCTTC. This codes for CASTLPRGGEQFF.

The chain recombines TRBV10-3 with TRBJ2-7; D possibly corresponds to TRBD2 (7 bases). Per the germline V gene, CDR1 is ENHRY and CDR2 is SYGVKD. The length of the CDR3 is 14 residues. V lost 2 bases and J lost 2, with 10 bases in between. In DNA, the CDR3 is TGTGCCATCAGTGAGGAGGGGGGGCCCTACGAGCAGTACTTC. Translating it yields CAISEEGGPYEQYF.

This clone has more than one count but fewer than ten. The CDR3 spells CASRARTAPGGYTF. The CDR3 DNA follows: TGTGCCAGCAGGGCCAGGACAGCCCCGGGGGGCTACACCTTC. The chain recombines TRBV7-2 with TRBJ1-2; D is possibly TRBD1 (6 bases). Trimming stripped 6 bases from V and 8 bases from J, with 19 bases between. Germline CDR1 reads SGHTA; CDR2 reads FQGNSA. The CDR3 extends over 14 amino acids.

Details on this clone: Other DNA sequences from this sample encode an identical CDR3 as well. The CDR3 DNA reads TGTGCCAGCAGCGAGGGGGGGAAGGAGACCCAGTACTTC. Encoded protein: CASSEGGKETQYF. This chain links TRBV9 with TRBJ2-5; tentatively, D is TRBD2 (7 bases). The CDR3 covers 13 residues. CDR1 is SGDLS, CDR2 YYNGEE, per germline. V was clipped by 3 bases and J by 5 bases, with 11 bases between them.

The rearrangement uses TRBV5-4 and TRBJ1-3; D is undetermined. The CDR3 spans 18 residues. Germline V CDR1 and CDR2: SGHNT, YYREEE (reference sequence). The germline V and J ends were trimmed by 0 bases and 0 bases, with 16 bases remaining between them. As DNA, the CDR3 is TGTGCCAGCAGCTTGGCGCAGGCGCCGGTTGCCTCTGGAAACACCATATATTTT. Translating gives CASSLAQAPVASGNTIYF.

The chain carries TRBV27 and TRBJ1-5, with 7 positions matching TRBD1. CDR3 length equals 14 residues. Germline values: CDR1 MNHEY, CDR2 SMNVEV (reference sequence). V was clipped by 5 bases and J by 4 bases; unmatched bases: 5. CDR3 residues: CASSTNRGNQPQHF. In DNA, the CDR3 is TGTGCCAGCAGTACAAACAGGGGAAATCAGCCCCAGCATTTT.

This chain links TRBV5-5 with TRBJ1-5, with D perhaps TRBD1 (5 bases). CDR1 SGHKS and CDR2 YYEKEE come from the germline V gene (reference sequence). V was trimmed by 3 bases and J by 3 bases, leaving 16 bases between them. The CDR3 spans 16 residues. CDR3 in amino acids: CASSSTSRQLNQPQHF. The CDR3 DNA is TGTGCCAGCAGCTCTACTAGTCGACAGCTCAATCAGCCCCAGCATTTT.

The genes are TRBV28 and TRBJ2-2; 11 nucleotides match TRBD2. CDR1 and CDR2 (germline): MDHEN, SYDVKM. Losses at the gene ends were 5 bases for V and 1 base for J; bases not matched to a gene: 12. The CDR3 spans 19 residues. As DNA, the CDR3 is TGTGCCAGCAGTGTGTCCACCCCGCTAGCGGGAGGGAACACCGGGGAGCTGTTTTTT. Translating gives CASSVSTPLAGGNTGELFF.

The J gene is TRBJ2-7, the V gene TRBV28, with 9 bases lining up with TRBD1. Germline loops: CDR1 MDHEN, CDR2 SYDVKM. The ends lost 5 bases at V and 3 bases at J; junction bases unmatched: 11. CDR3 length: 16 residues. CDR3 bases: TGTGCCAGCAGTACCGAACAGGGGGCGCGTTTCTACGAGCAGTACTTC. It specifies CASSTEQGARFYEQYF. Filled out from reference TRBV28 and TRBJ2-7, the complete variable domain reads DVKVTQSSRYLVKRTGEKVFLECVQDMDHENMFWYRQDPGLGLRLIYFSYDVKMKEKGDIPEGYSVSREKKERFSLILESASTNQTSMYLCASSTEQGARFYEQYFGPGTRLTVT.

The CDR3 bases are TGTGCCAGCGGTATCGGGAGGGTTAATGAGCAGTTCTTC. It translates to CASGIGRVNEQFF. The chain combines TRBV7-9 with TRBJ2-1, with 8 positions matching TRBD2. Germline CDR1 and CDR2: SEHNR and FQNEAQ (reference sequence). J gave up 7 bases and V 8 bases, and 7 bases lay outside the gene matches. The CDR3 is 13 amino acids.

The rearrangement links TRBV10-3 to TRBJ1-2; D is undetermined. The CDR3 totals 14 residues. Deletions cut 0 bases from V and 8 bases from J, with 13 bases between. Per germline, CDR1 ENHRY and CDR2 SYGVKD. The CDR3 loop is CAISESISGEGYTF. The CDR3 DNA follows: TGTGCCATCAGTGAGTCGATATCCGGGGAAGGCTACACCTTC.

This clone was observed a handful of times. The V gene is TRBV28, the J gene TRBJ1-5; maybe TRBD1 (5 bases). This CDR3 spans 10 amino acids. Per the germline V gene, CDR1 is MDHEN and CDR2 is SYDVKM. The V and J ends lost 8 bases and 6 bases respectively, with 5 bases between them. CDR3 sequence reads: CASGGQPQHF. The CDR3, as DNA: TGTGCCAGCGGGGGTCAGCCCCAGCATTTT.

V gene TRBV19 combines with J gene TRBJ2-7; the match to TRBD2 covers 7 bases. Per germline, CDR1 LNHDA and CDR2 SQIVND (reference sequence). V was clipped by 5 bases and J by 0 bases; unmatched bases: 13. CDR3 size: 17 residues. The CDR3 here is CASSWGHREAVSYEQYF. The CDR3 DNA sequence: TGTGCCAGTAGTTGGGGCCACCGGGAGGCCGTCTCCTACGAGCAGTACTTC.

The gene calls are TRBV27 and TRBJ1-1; a possible D gene is TRBD1 (5 bases). The length of the CDR3 is 15 residues. Germline V lookup: CDR1 MNHEY, CDR2 SMNVEV (reference sequence). The V and J ends lost 0 bases and 5 bases respectively, with 13 bases between them. The CDR3 protein is CASSLSVGGLTEAFF. The DNA for the CDR3 is TGTGCCAGCAGTTTATCGGTGGGGGGTTTAACTGAAGCTTTCTTT.

Regarding this clone: Other nucleotide sequences from this sample produce the same CDR3. The chain employs TRBV27 and TRBJ1-1; no firm D call. This CDR3 has 13 amino acids. V was pared by 3 bases and J by 6 bases, with 11 bases between. Germline V gives CDR1 MNHEY, CDR2 SMNVEV (reference sequence). CDR3 in amino acids: CASSFGGRAEAFF. CDR3 nucleotide sequence: TGTGCCAGCAGTTTTGGAGGGCGCGCTGAAGCTTTCTTT.

V gene TRBV4-1 combines with J gene TRBJ2-2; a weak D match, TRBD1 (6 bases). The V and J ends lost 10 bases and 0 bases respectively, with 12 bases between them. CDR3 length: 14 residues. From germline, CDR1 is MGHRA and CDR2 YSYEKL. CDR3 in DNA: TGCGCCACCGCCGGGACAACGAACACCGGGGAGCTGTTTTTT. Amino acid sequence: CATAGTTNTGELFF.

The chain links TRBV2 to TRBJ1-4; 9 bases map to TRBD1. Germline V gene data show CDR1 as SNHLY and CDR2 as FYNNEI. There are 16 residues in the CDR3. V shed 6 bases and J 5 bases; nucleotides not matched to a gene: 10. The CDR3, as DNA: TGTGCCAGCAGATCGGGACAGGGAGCCCCCAATGAAAAACTGTTTTTT. Translating gives CASRSGQGAPNEKLFF.

This chain joins TRBV5-1 and TRBJ1-2; D is undetermined. The V gene lost 0 bases and the J gene lost 0 bases, with 6 bases spanning the gap. Germline CDR1 reads SGHRS; CDR2 reads YFSETQ. CDR3 size: 14 residues. The CDR3 DNA follows: TGCGCCAGCAGCTTGGCCACCACTAACTATGGCTACACCTTC. As protein: CASSLATTNYGYTF.

The CDR3 DNA reads TGTGCCAGCACCAAGCGGGGGGGAGATCTGTTCGCTGAAGCTTTCTTT. This sequence encodes CASTKRGGDLFAEAFF. The genes are TRBV27 and TRBJ1-1; tentative D call: TRBD1 (5 bases). The V and J ends lost 7 bases and 6 bases respectively, with 24 bases between them. The germline CDR1 and CDR2 sequences are MNHEY and SMNVEV (reference sequence). The length of the CDR3 is 16 residues.

This chain connects TRBV21-1 to TRBJ2-3; the table assigns TRBD1, which was not confirmed against the DNA. TRBV21-1 is labeled a pseudogene. This CDR3 contains 13 residues. The CDR3 sequence is CASPRCRTDTQYF. CDR3 DNA: TGTGCCAGCCCCAGGTGCCGCACAGATACGCAGTATTTT.

This chain uses TRBV28 with TRBJ1-2, with 7 bases matching TRBD1. V trimming: 6 bases; J trimming: 5 bases; junction bases outside the gene matches: 6. The CDR3 loop spans 13 amino acids. Germline CDR1 and CDR2: MDHEN and SYDVKM. The CDR3 loop reads CASRQGTVYGYTF. As DNA, the CDR3 is TGTGCCAGCAGGCAAGGGACAGTGTATGGCTACACCTTC.

The chain is built from TRBV7-3 and TRBJ2-1; D is ambiguous. CDR1 SGHTA and CDR2 FQGTGA come from the germline V gene. The CDR3 runs to 15 residues. Between the trimmed V and J ends, which lost 4 bases and 2 bases, there was a span of 12 bases. DNA for the CDR3: TGTGCCAGCAGCTCTTCAGGAAGCGCCTACAATGAGCAGTTCTTC. Translated: CASSSSGSAYNEQFF. The variable domain in full, completed from reference TRBV7-3 and TRBJ2-1, reads GAGVSQTPSNKVTEKGKYVELRCDPISGHTALYWYRQSLGQGPEFLIYFQGTGAADDSGLPNDRFFAVRPEGSVSTLKIQRTERGDSAVYLCASSSSGSAYNEQFFGPGTRLTVL.

The chain links TRBV14 to TRBJ2-5; D not certain. CDR3 length: 11 residues. Trimming left V 2 bases short and J 3 bases short, with 1 base between. Looked up from germline, CDR1 is SGHDN and CDR2 is FVKESK. As DNA, the CDR3 is TGTGCCAGCAGCCAAAAAGAGACCCAGTACTTC. Protein: CASSQKETQYF.

This clone has a handful of counts. The J gene is TRBJ1-5, the V gene TRBV27; D remains unclear. Germline V gene data show CDR1 as MNHEY and CDR2 as SMNVEV (reference sequence). V lost 2 bases and J lost 0, with 5 bases in between. CDR3 length equals 14 residues. CDR3 amino acids: CASSLGHSNQPQHF. The DNA of the CDR3 is TGTGCCAGCAGTTTAGGGCATAGCAATCAGCCCCAGCATTTT.

The V call is TRBV9, the J call TRBJ2-7, with D maybe TRBD1 (6 bases). Germline-derived CDR1 and CDR2 are SGDLS and YYNGEE. The germline V and J ends were trimmed by 4 bases and 2 bases, with 10 bases remaining between them. The CDR3 has 13 amino acids. The CDR3 sequence is CASSQDSAYEQYF. The CDR3 nucleotides are TGTGCCAGCAGCCAGGACAGCGCCTACGAGCAGTACTTC. The variable domain in full, completed from reference TRBV9 and TRBJ2-7, reads DSGVTQTPKHLITATGQRVTLRCSPRSGDLSVYWYQQSLDQGLQFLIQYYNGEERAKGNILERFSAQQFPDLHSELNLSSLELGDSALYFCASSQDSAYEQYFGPGTRLTVT.

This clone was seen a single time. J is TRBJ2-1 and V is TRBV5-4; a weak D match, TRBD1 (5 bases). CDR3 length: 16 residues. V gave up 3 bases and J gave up 0 bases, with 13 bases separating them. The germline gives CDR1 SGHNT, CDR2 YYREEE (reference sequence). The CDR3 here is CASSSALGHSYNEQFF. CDR3 in DNA: TGTGCCAGCAGCTCGGCCCTGGGGCACTCCTACAATGAGCAGTTCTTC.